The 15 T cell receptor beta chains given below trace back to one sample, sequenced in a study of breast tumors, draining lymph nodes, adjacent tissues. TCRdb re-analysed the multiplex PCR reads in MiXCR, keeping a single row per CDR3 protein. The data contain about 230,000 distinct CDR3 sequences, approximately 30% of them singletons. Axillary draining lymph nodes of breast cancer patients supplied the node samples. Sequenced material: axillary lymph node tissue. The receptors were gathered from a female donor with breast cancer. Some clones in this sample may be carry-over from other donors' samples.

This clonotype was seen at least ten times. This chain uses TRBV5-1 with TRBJ2-6; D perhaps matches TRBD2 (5 bases). The CDR3 length is 16 residues. The V end lost 4 bases, the J end lost 0 bases, and 11 bases lay between the germline ends. CDR1 and CDR2 (germline): SGHRS, YFSETQ. The CDR3 is CASSAGPGSGANVLTF. Written as DNA, the CDR3 is TGCGCCAGCAGCGCGGGCCCGGGCTCTGGGGCCAACGTCCTGACTTTC.

A note on this clonotype: With a much larger clone just one base away, this may be a read error. The J gene is TRBJ2-3, the V gene TRBV10-3; 10 nucleotides agree with TRBD2. The V gene's germline CDR1 is ENHRY and CDR2 SYGVKD. The CDR3 extends over 16 amino acids. V shed 6 bases, J shed 4 bases, and the junction held 10 bases outside the gene matches. Written as DNA, the CDR3 is TGTGCCATCAGCTTTAGAACTAGCGGGATTCCAGATACGCAGTATTTT. This sequence encodes CAISFRTSGIPDTQYF.

This clonotype was seen more than once but under ten times. The J gene is TRBJ1-1, the V gene TRBV4-3; D is uncertain. The CDR3 totals 16 residues. Deletions cut 0 bases from V and 4 bases from J, with 15 bases between. CDR1 is LGHNA, CDR2 YSLEER, per germline. The CDR3 nucleotides are TGCGCCAGCAGCCAAGATTTGGCGGGAACGGGCACTGAAGCTTTCTTT. It codes for CASSQDLAGTGTEAFF.

About this clonotype itself: A much larger clone differs from this one at a single base, so this may be a read error. The CDR3 here is CASSLAGPQSYEQYF. The CDR3 nucleotides read TGTGCCAGCAGCTTGGCCGGCCCACAATCCTACGAGCAGTACTTC. The rearrangement links TRBV5-5 to TRBJ2-7; the D is unclear. Germline CDR1 and CDR2: SGHKS and YYEKEE (reference sequence). This CDR3 is 15 amino acids long. V was shortened by 0 bases and J by 1 base, with 11 bases between the two germline ends.

The table lists this clonotype with many counts. A read error is possible here, since a much larger clone lies one base away. V usage is TRBV5-1 and J usage is TRBJ1-6; D unclear. Trimming stripped 0 bases from V and 9 bases from J, with 7 bases between. In germline, CDR1 is SGHRS, CDR2 YFSETQ. The CDR3 consists of 13 residues. Here the CDR3 reads CASSLDSCSPLHF. CDR3 bases: TGCGCCAGCAGCTTGGACAGTTGTTCACCCCTCCACTTT.

This clonotype was recorded at least ten times. This sequence joins TRBV18 and TRBJ2-5; D unresolved. The germline V gene has CDR1 KGHSH and CDR2 LQKENI. V lost 8 bases, J lost 4 bases, and 8 bases lay in between. The CDR3 totals 11 residues. CDR3 sequence (DNA): TGTGCCAGCCAGAAATCAGAGACCCAGTACTTC. It yields the protein CASQKSETQYF. Looking up the rest from reference TRBV18 and TRBJ2-5 gives the full variable domain: NAGVMQNPRHLVRRRGQEARLRCSPMKGHSHVYWYRQLPEEGLKFMVYLQKENIIDESGMPKERFSAEFPKEGPSILRIQQVVRGDSAAYFCASQKSETQYFGPGTRLLVL.

This clonotype was recorded many times. V usage is TRBV6-1 and J usage is TRBJ2-7; D is ambiguous. Per the germline V gene, CDR1 is MNHNS and CDR2 is SASEGT. This CDR3 comprises 15 residues. Trimming removed 7 bases from V and 0 bases from J, with 16 bases in between. The CDR3 region has the DNA TGTGCCAGCATTCTCCACGTCGGAAACTCCTACGAGCAGTACTTC. Protein sequence: CASILHVGNSYEQYF.

This clonotype was counted at least ten times. This chain connects TRBV20-1 to TRBJ1-2; D is perhaps TRBD1 (6 bases). V was shortened by 1 base and J by 7 bases, with 10 bases between the two germline ends. CDR1 is DFQATT, CDR2 SNEGSKA, per germline (reference sequence). This CDR3 is built from 12 residues. The CDR3 protein is CSARGGRGGYTF. The CDR3 DNA is TGCAGTGCTAGAGGGGGGCGCGGTGGCTACACCTTC.

A remark on this clonotype: A much larger clone lies one base from this, so it may be a read error. The chain recombines TRBV9 with TRBJ2-7; tentatively, D is TRBD1 or TRBD2 (5 bases each). Germline values: CDR1 SGDLS, CDR2 YYNGEE. This CDR3 has 14 residues. Written as DNA, the CDR3 is TGTGCCAGCAGCCCAAGGGGTCTAGCCCACGAGCAGTCCTTC. It encodes CASSPRGLAHEQSF. Combining the CDR3 with reference TRBV9 and TRBJ2-7 gives the whole variable domain DSGVTQTPKHLITATGQRVTLRCSPRSGDLSVYWYQQSLDQGLQFLIQYYNGEERAKGNILERFSAQQFPDLHSELNLSSLELGDSALYFCASSPRGLAHEQSFGPGTRLTVT.

At least ten counts were recorded for this clonotype. V and J are TRBV11-3 and TRBJ2-1, with D maybe TRBD1 (5 bases). There are 11 residues in the CDR3. Germline CDR1 is SGHNT and CDR2 is YENEEA. Deletions cut 1 base from V and 10 bases from J, with 5 bases between. The CDR3 region is CASSLGGEQFF. CDR3 sequence (DNA): TGTGCCAGCAGCTTAGGGGGCGAGCAGTTCTTC.

The chain has TRBV7-2 and TRBJ2-7, with TRBD2 as a possible D gene (7 bases). The CDR3 is made up of 14 amino acids. CDR1 and CDR2 from the germline V gene are SGHTA and FQGNSA. The ends were cut back, 5 bases at V and 6 bases at J, with 17 bases in the middle. In DNA, the CDR3 is TGTGCCAGCAGCCCGAGGGGGGGGGCCCGCGAGCAGTACTTC. As protein: CASSPRGGAREQYF. The variable domain in full, completed from reference TRBV7-2 and TRBJ2-7, reads GAGVSQSPSNKVTEKGKDVELRCDPISGHTALYWYRQSLGQGLEFLIYFQGNSAPDKSGLPSDRFSAERTGGSVSTLTIQRTQQEDSAVYLCASSPRGGAREQYFGPGTRLTVT.

About this clonotype itself: It may be a read error: a sequence one base away is much more abundant. The chain combines TRBV6-2 or TRBV6-3 with TRBJ2-5; 8 bases line up with TRBD2. Germline loops: CDR1 MNHEY, CDR2 SVGEGT. Trimming cost V 5 bases and J 4 bases; bases outside gene matches: 6. There are 14 residues in the CDR3. The CDR3 DNA sequence: TGTGCCAGCAGTCACTTGGCGGGAGGAGAGACCCAGTACTTC. Its translation is CASSHLAGGETQYF.

The sample holds many counts of this clonotype. The V and J genes are TRBV24-1 and TRBJ2-1, with 9 bases identical to TRBD2. The length of the CDR3 is 18 residues. J lost 5 bases, V lost 0 bases, and 10 bases had no gene match. The V gene's germline CDR1 is KGHDR and CDR2 SFDVKD. The CDR3 sequence is CATSDLPSSGVSHNEQFF. Here the CDR3 DNA reads TGTGCCACCAGTGATTTGCCGTCTAGCGGGGTTTCCCACAATGAGCAGTTCTTC.

Concerning this clonotype itself: Sequence at one end of the junction differs from germline and may be a read error. This rearrangement joins TRBV5-1 to TRBJ2-7; D possibly uses TRBD1 or TRBD2 (5 bases each). CDR3 length equals 15 residues. CDR1 is SGHRS and CDR2 is YFSETQ in the germline V gene. Here the CDR3 DNA reads TGTGCCAGCGGCTCCCGCTTCCAGGGCCACTACGAGCAGTACTTC. Protein sequence: CASGSRFQGHYEQYF.

There are many counts of this clonotype. J is TRBJ2-7 and V is TRBV30, with unresolved D. V lost 0 bases and J lost 10, with 10 bases in between. Germline V gene sequence: CDR1 GTSNPN, CDR2 SVGIG (reference sequence). The CDR3 has 11 amino acids. The CDR3 DNA follows: TGTGCCTGGAGTGTACGACGGAAACAGTACTTC. This encodes CAWSVRRKQYF.